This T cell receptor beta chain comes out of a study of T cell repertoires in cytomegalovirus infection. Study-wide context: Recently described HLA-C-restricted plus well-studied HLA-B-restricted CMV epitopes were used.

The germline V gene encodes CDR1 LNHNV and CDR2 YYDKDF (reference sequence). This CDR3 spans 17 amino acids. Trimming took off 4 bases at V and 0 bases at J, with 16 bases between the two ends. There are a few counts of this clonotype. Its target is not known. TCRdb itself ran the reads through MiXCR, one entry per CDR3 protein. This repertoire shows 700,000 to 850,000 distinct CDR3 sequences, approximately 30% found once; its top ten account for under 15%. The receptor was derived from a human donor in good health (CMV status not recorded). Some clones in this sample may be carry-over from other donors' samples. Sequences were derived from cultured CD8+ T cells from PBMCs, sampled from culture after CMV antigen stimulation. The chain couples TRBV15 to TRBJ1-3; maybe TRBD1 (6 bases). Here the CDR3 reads CATSILTGVNSGNTIYF. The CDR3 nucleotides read TGTGCCACCAGCATTCTGACAGGCGTCAACTCTGGAAACACCATATATTTT.